The 8 T cell receptor beta chains below all came from one sample that was sequenced in a study of beta chain features in type 1 diabetes. The study reverse transcribed the entire isolated RNA, so it sequenced expressed TCRB transcripts. TCRdb keeps only in-frame clones here, not all; method: immunoSEQ multiplex PCR. The table includes 360,000 or so clones, about 19% detected once. Source material: naive CD4+ T cells from blood. The receptors shown here come from a woman under 30 in good health.

This clone has a handful of counts. CDR3 sequence reads: CASILTGGEGQFF. In nucleotides, the CDR3 is TGTGCCAGCATACTCACAGGGGGAGAAGGGCAGTTCTTC. V and J are TRBV2 and TRBJ2-1, with TRBD1 identical over 8 bases. The length of the CDR3 is 13 residues. V lost 7 bases and J lost 12; bases outside the gene matches: 11. CDR1 SNHLY and CDR2 FYNNEI come from the germline V gene.

This clone was counted a few times. This sequence joins TRBV2 and TRBJ2-7; unclear D gene. The CDR3 is 12 residues long. Germline V lookup: CDR1 SNHLY, CDR2 FYNNEI. Trimming shortened V by 5 bases and J by 0 bases, and 5 bases separated the two germline ends. CDR3 DNA: TGTGCCAGCAGTAGGAGCTCCTACGAGCAGTACTTC. Protein sequence: CASSRSSYEQYF.

The genes are TRBV11-3 and TRBJ2-2, with TRBD1 matching over 9 bases. CDR1 SGHNT and CDR2 YENEEA come from the germline V gene. After removal of 5 bases from V and 4 bases from J, the junction contained 5 bases not matched to a gene. The CDR3 sequence is 15 residues long. CDR3 nucleotide sequence: TGTGCCAGCAGCCCGTTGACAGGGGGCACCGGGGAGCTGTTTTTT. Its translation is CASSPLTGGTGELFF. The full variable domain, with the rest looked up from reference TRBV11-3 and TRBJ2-2, is EAGVVQSPRYKIIEKKQPVAFWCNPISGHNTLYWYLQNLGQGPELLIRYENEEAVDDSQLPKDRFSAERLKGVDSTLKIQPAELGDSAVYLCASSPLTGGTGELFFGEGSRLTVL.

This clone was seen a few times. The J gene is TRBJ1-2, the V gene TRBV29-1; D remains unclear. The CDR3 contains 14 residues. Germline V gene sequence: CDR1 SQVTM, CDR2 ANQGSEA. The V and J ends lost 4 bases and 0 bases respectively, with 12 bases between them. In DNA, the CDR3 is TGCAGCGTTGCCTCCGGGGTTACTAACTATGGCTACACCTTC. Residues: CSVASGVTNYGYTF.

Here the CDR3 DNA reads TGTGCTCGGGGATCAAATCTAGGTTCCTATGGCTACACCTTC. Translation: CARGSNLGSYGYTF. The chain is built from TRBV30 and TRBJ1-2; D is undetermined. Per germline, CDR1 GTSNPN and CDR2 SVGIG (reference sequence). There are 14 residues in the CDR3.

The chain couples TRBV7-3 to TRBJ2-1; D may be TRBD1 (5 bases). CDR3 size: 15 residues. With 2 bases removed from V and 5 bases from J, the gap between germline ends came to 13 bases. Germline V CDR1 and CDR2: SGHTA, FQGTGA. The CDR3 DNA follows: TGTGCCAGCAGCTTAGATAGGGGTTCCCACAATGAGCAGTTCTTC. This encodes CASSLDRGSHNEQFF.

V is TRBV7-9 and J is TRBJ1-5, with D perhaps matching TRBD1 (5 bases). This CDR3 contains 18 residues. Trimming cost V 0 bases and J 1 base, with 16 bases left between them. Germline V gene sequence: CDR1 SEHNR, CDR2 FQNEAQ (reference sequence). The DNA for the CDR3 is TGTGCCAGCAGCTTAGCGTGGGGAGGGGAGGGCAGCAATCAGCCCCAGCATTTT. It translates to CASSLAWGGEGSNQPQHF.

This clone was detected a few times. The chain is built from TRBV6-1 and TRBJ1-2, with D hard to call. CDR1 is MNHNS, CDR2 SASEGT, per germline. The CDR3 covers 13 residues. Deletions cut 0 bases from V and 5 bases from J, with 7 bases between. The CDR3 here is CASSEAFSYGYTF. The CDR3 DNA reads as TGTGCCAGCAGTGAAGCGTTCTCTTATGGCTACACCTTC.